The text below deals with one TCR beta chain. What it recognizes is unknown. PCR was performed using 60 Vbeta and 13 Jbeta primers. Assay: immunoSEQ multiplex PCR; the TCRdb copy retains only in-frame clones and omits some. The repertoire consists of around 120,000 clones, with roughly 71% occurring once and the leading ten covering under 13%. Germline CDR1 SGHTA, CDR2 FQGNSA. V lost 5 bases, J lost 6 bases, and 6 bases stayed unmatched. This CDR3 is 14 amino acids long. This sample stems from a study of cytomegalovirus exposure and HLA in healthy donors. Study-level findings and limits: Many donors carried some public TCRs, although rarity characterized most TCR sequences.

The TCR originated in a man between 35 and 55 years old in good health and CMV-seropositive. Sequencing was performed on PBMCs. V usage is TRBV7-2 and J usage is TRBJ1-2, with 10 bases matching TRBD1. CDR3 region: CASSLATGGNGYTF. The CDR3 DNA follows: TGTGCCAGCAGCCTCGCGACAGGGGGCAATGGCTACACCTTC.